These 25 T cell receptor beta chains originate from one sample sequenced in a study of blood T cells in healthy people across ages. Then a second PCR, running roughly 7 to 11 cycles, was carried out with a sample-barcoded 5' primer and a J-beta primer mix. TCRdb independently ran MiXCR on the 5' RACE reads; one entry per CDR3 protein. Of 1.5 million to 2 million distinct CDR3 sequences in the sample, 40% to 55% are singletons; the top ten hold roughly 2%. The sample was blood. These receptors came from a woman in her thirties or forties in good health.

The rearrangement joins TRBV14 to TRBJ1-2, with D possibly TRBD1 on 5 matching bases. V lost 1 base and J lost 13, with 13 bases in between. Germline V lookup: CDR1 SGHDN, CDR2 FVKESK. CDR3 size: 12 residues. CDR3 nucleotides: TGTGCCAGCAGCCAAGGGGGGGTTGCTGGCACCTTC. Translated: CASSQGGVAGTF. Complete variable domain (other parts from reference TRBV14 and TRBJ1-2): EAGVTQFPSHSVIEKGQTVTLRCDPISGHDNLYWYRRVMGKEIKFLLHFVKESKQDESGMPNNRFLAERTGGTYSTLKVQPAELEDSGVYFCASSQGGVAGTFGSGTRLTVV.

The gene calls are TRBV28 and TRBJ1-2, with D hard to call. The germline CDR1 and CDR2 sequences are MDHEN and SYDVKM. Trimming pared 7 bases from V and 0 bases from J, leaving 9 bases between. The CDR3 is 13 amino acids. The DNA for the CDR3 is TGTGCCAGCACAGACCACCCTAACTATGGCTACACCTTC. This translates into CASTDHPNYGYTF.

Only one count was recorded for this clonotype. The rearrangement links TRBV20-1 to TRBJ2-1; TRBD1 or TRBD2 may be the D gene (5 bases each). Germline assignment: CDR1 DFQATT and CDR2 SNEGSKA (reference sequence). The CDR3 totals 15 residues. Trimming shortened V by 3 bases and J by 7 bases, and 19 bases separated the two germline ends. The CDR3 DNA follows: TGCAGTGCTAGTAGGGGACGGTCGTTCCCAAATGAGCAGTTCTTC. This gives the protein CSASRGRSFPNEQFF.

There are a few counts of this clonotype. The rearrangement uses TRBV7-3 and TRBJ2-1, with 11 bases fitting TRBD1. This CDR3 spans 15 amino acids. V lost 5 bases, J lost 6 bases, and 6 bases stayed unmatched. CDR1 is SGHTA and CDR2 is FQGTGA in the germline V gene. CDR3 residues: CASSLGQGAFNEQFF. DNA for the CDR3: TGTGCCAGCAGCCTAGGACAGGGGGCTTTCAATGAGCAGTTCTTC. Full variable domain (remainder filled in from reference TRBV7-3 and TRBJ2-1): GAGVSQTPSNKVTEKGKYVELRCDPISGHTALYWYRQSLGQGPEFLIYFQGTGAADDSGLPNDRFFAVRPEGSVSTLKIQRTERGDSAVYLCASSLGQGAFNEQFFGPGTRLTVL.

The chain links TRBV6-5 to TRBJ1-2; D possibly corresponds to TRBD1 (5 bases). The CDR3 extends over 13 amino acids. CDR1 is MNHEY and CDR2 is SVGAGI in the germline V gene. V was trimmed by 11 bases and J by 4 bases, leaving 17 bases between them. The DNA for the CDR3 is TGTGCCGCTGGGGCAGCAAAAACCTATGGCTACACCTTC. It is translated as CAAGAAKTYGYTF.

The chain is built from TRBV19 and TRBJ2-7, with a possible D match to TRBD1 (6 bases). CDR1 and CDR2 (germline): LNHDA, SQIVND (reference sequence). CDR3 length: 14 residues. Between the trimmed V and J ends, which lost 4 bases and 2 bases, there was a span of 12 bases. DNA of the CDR3: TGTGCCAGTAGTACCGGGACACAAACCTACGAGCAGTACTTC. As protein: CASSTGTQTYEQYF.

The V call is TRBV12-3 or TRBV12-4, the J call TRBJ2-5; D is undetermined. This CDR3 has 14 residues. Trimming stripped 7 bases from V and 6 bases from J, with 18 bases between. The CDR3 reads CASTEISRVKTQYF. CDR3 sequence (DNA): TGTGCCAGCACTGAAATTTCCCGGGTAAAGACCCAGTACTTC.

CDR3 sequence reads: CASSPTTSDPIQETQYF. CDR3 nucleotide sequence: TGTGCCAGCAGTCCCACGACGAGTGACCCCATCCAAGAGACCCAGTACTTC. The chain joins TRBV27 to TRBJ2-5; D ambiguous. The germline V gene encodes CDR1 MNHEY and CDR2 SMNVEV (reference sequence). Trimming took off 5 bases at V and 1 base at J, with 20 bases between the two ends. This CDR3 is 17 amino acids long.

The V gene is TRBV29-1, the J gene TRBJ2-3; D is undetermined. Germline CDR1 reads SQVTM; CDR2 reads ANQGSEA. V was pared by 4 bases and J by 3 bases, with 14 bases between. The CDR3 sequence is 14 residues long. CDR3 sequence: CSVVTYLGTDTQYF. Written as DNA, the CDR3 is TGCAGCGTTGTGACCTACCTGGGGACAGATACGCAGTATTTT.

The chain joins TRBV11-2 to TRBJ1-2; D might be TRBD1 (6 bases). This CDR3 spans 17 amino acids. The germline V gene has CDR1 SGHAT and CDR2 FQNNGV. The V end lost 0 bases, the J end lost 0 bases, and 14 bases lay between the germline ends. Here the CDR3 reads CASSLDGRGSSNYGYTF. CDR3 nucleotide sequence: TGTGCCAGCAGCTTAGACGGCAGGGGATCTTCTAACTATGGCTACACCTTC.

This chain joins TRBV6-2 or TRBV6-3 and TRBJ2-7; 9 nucleotides match TRBD2. V shed 7 bases and J 7 bases; nucleotides not matched to a gene: 14. CDR3 length equals 15 residues. The germline V gene encodes CDR1 MNHEY and CDR2 SVGEGT. The CDR3 is CASNDRTSAYNEQYF. DNA of the CDR3: TGTGCCAGCAACGATCGGACTAGCGCCTACAATGAGCAGTACTTC.

This chain uses TRBV11-3 with TRBJ2-6, with D hard to call. This CDR3 region has 16 residues. The ends were cut back, 4 bases at V and 0 bases at J, with 10 bases in the middle. The V gene's germline CDR1 is SGHNT and CDR2 YENEEA. The chain's CDR3 is CASSSASISGANVLTF. CDR3 sequence (DNA): TGTGCCAGCAGCTCAGCGTCCATCTCTGGGGCCAACGTCCTGACTTTC.

The V gene is TRBV6-6, the J gene TRBJ2-1; D gene ambiguous. V was clipped by 7 bases and J by 8 bases, with 15 bases between them. Germline V gene sequence: CDR1 MNHNY, CDR2 SVGAGI (reference sequence). The length of the CDR3 is 13 residues. CDR3 coding DNA: TGTGCCAGCAACACTAATGCCGAAGATGAGCAGTTCTTC. Protein sequence: CASNTNAEDEQFF.

The chain couples TRBV5-1 to TRBJ1-1, with D perhaps TRBD1 (6 bases). Trimming shortened V by 2 bases and J by 0 bases, and 11 bases separated the two germline ends. The CDR3 runs 15 residues. Looked up from germline, CDR1 is SGHRS and CDR2 is YFSETQ. The CDR3 sequence is CASSFGQSMNTEAFF. CDR3 DNA: TGCGCCAGCAGCTTCGGACAGAGCATGAACACTGAAGCTTTCTTT.

This clonotype was seen more than once but under ten times. The J gene is TRBJ2-7, the V gene TRBV29-1, with 7 bases matching TRBD1. The CDR3 has 13 amino acids. Germline CDR1 is SQVTM and CDR2 is ANQGSEA. The trim removed 6 bases at V and 3 bases at J, leaving 8 bases unmatched. The CDR3 DNA is TGCAGCGTCAGGACAGGAACGGGCTACGAGCAGTACTTC. Residues: CSVRTGTGYEQYF.

This clonotype occurred a few times. The chain combines TRBV12-3 or TRBV12-4 with TRBJ2-7, with D perhaps given as TRBD1 or TRBD2 (5 bases each). TRBJ2-5 explains the end of the DNA better; the J call may be wrong. The CDR3 runs 13 residues. CDR3 in DNA: TGTGCCAGCAGTTTACAGGGTCGGGGGACCCAGTACTTC. It is translated as CASSLQGRGTQYF.

This rearrangement joins TRBV29-1 to TRBJ2-3, with 7 bases identical to TRBD2. J gave up 1 base and V 6 bases, and 13 bases lay outside the gene matches. The CDR3 sequence is 16 residues long. The germline gives CDR1 SQVTM, CDR2 ANQGSEA. CDR3: CSVARWSGGGTDTQYF. For the CDR3, the DNA is TGCAGCGTGGCGAGATGGTCGGGGGGTGGCACAGATACGCAGTATTTT.

Concerning this clonotype itself: This may be a read error: a much more frequent sequence differs by one nucleotide. This chain joins TRBV28 and TRBJ2-7; D ambiguous. Germline CDR1 and CDR2: MDHEN and SYDVKM. V shed 6 bases and J shed 6 bases, with 12 bases lying between them. The length of the CDR3 is 12 residues. The CDR3 sequence is CASRSSIGEQYF. CDR3 nucleotide sequence: TGTGCCAGCAGGTCATCAATTGGCGAGCAGTACTTC.

This clonotype showed up just a few times. The J gene is TRBJ2-3, the V gene TRBV7-9; a weak D match, TRBD2 (6 bases). The CDR3 sequence is 15 residues long. The V end was cut by 5 bases, the J end by 4 bases, with 16 bases between. Per the germline V gene, CDR1 is SEHNR and CDR2 is FQNEAQ (reference sequence). CDR3 in amino acids: CASSERVPSSDTQYF. CDR3 sequence (DNA): TGTGCCAGCAGCGAGCGGGTCCCTAGTTCAGATACGCAGTATTTT.

This clonotype has more than one count but fewer than ten. This chain joins TRBV7-2 and TRBJ2-3, with 9 bases identical to TRBD1. V shed 5 bases and J 0 bases; nucleotides not matched to a gene: 6. CDR1 is SGHTA and CDR2 is FQGNSA in the germline V gene. This CDR3 is 16 amino acids long. CDR3 protein: CASSIQGASSTDTQYF. In DNA form, the CDR3 reads TGTGCCAGCAGCATACAGGGGGCTTCGAGCACAGATACGCAGTATTTT.

The chain employs TRBV9 and TRBJ2-1; D ambiguous. The CDR3 loop spans 13 amino acids. V was clipped by 7 bases and J by 6 bases, with 14 bases between them. Germline loops: CDR1 SGDLS, CDR2 YYNGEE. CDR3 DNA: TGTGCCAGCGGAGACCCGGTTCCCAATGAGCAGTTCTTC. This codes for CASGDPVPNEQFF.

The chain has TRBV5-5 and TRBJ2-1; D perhaps matches TRBD2 (6 bases). V gave up 0 bases and J gave up 3 bases, with 10 bases separating them. The CDR3 covers 15 residues. Germline CDR1 reads SGHKS; CDR2 reads YYEKEE (reference sequence). The CDR3 coding sequence is TGTGCCAGCAGCTTGGAGGGACTCCTCTACAATGAGCAGTTCTTC. This translates into CASSLEGLLYNEQFF.

The rearrangement links TRBV28 to TRBJ2-7; 7 nucleotides line up with TRBD1. CDR3 length: 19 residues. V was pared by 5 bases and J by 0 bases, with 19 bases of the junction left unmatched. From germline, CDR1 is MDHEN and CDR2 SYDVKM. CDR3: CASSGDREQDLINSYEQYF. CDR3 bases: TGTGCCAGCAGTGGTGACAGGGAACAAGATCTTATCAACTCCTACGAGCAGTACTTC.

V gene TRBV15 combines with J gene TRBJ2-1, with 10 nucleotides matching TRBD2. Germline-derived CDR1 and CDR2 are LNHNV and YYDKDF (reference sequence). V was clipped by 3 bases and J by 11 bases; unmatched bases: 7. There are 14 residues in the CDR3. The CDR3 region has the DNA TGTGCCACCAGCAGTGATGCTAGCGGGGGCCAGCAGTTCTTC. Its protein is CATSSDASGGQQFF.

This chain links TRBV27 with TRBJ2-5; possible D gene TRBD1, 6 bases. The CDR3 spans 16 residues. Germline loops: CDR1 MNHEY, CDR2 SMNVEV (reference sequence). The V end was cut by 3 bases, the J end by 1 base, with 15 bases between. CDR3 protein: CASSLGAGSFQETQYF. The CDR3 DNA is TGTGCCAGCAGTTTGGGGGCAGGCAGCTTCCAAGAGACCCAGTACTTC.